This T cell receptor (beta chain) was retrieved from a study of blood T cells in healthy people across ages. Overall study findings and caveats: Higher diversity, along with more naive CD4+ cells, distinguished long-lived donors from aged donors.

This clonotype showed up just a few times. Its antigen is not identified. V gave up 8 bases and J gave up 4 bases, with 12 bases separating them. This CDR3 spans 14 amino acids. CDR1 is SNHLY, CDR2 FYNNEI, per germline. Researchers isolated at least 6 million PBMCs per sample. The total RNA that was extracted per sample amounted to at least 5 micrograms. Then a second PCR, running roughly 7 to 11 cycles, was carried out with a sample-barcoded 5' primer and a J-beta primer mix. Each TCR beta cDNA got a 12-nucleotide random molecular identifier. A single record per CDR3 protein comes from TCRdb applying MiXCR to the 5' RACE reads. The sample records some 900,000 distinct CDR3 sequences, 29% being singletons.

This TCR derives from an elderly woman in good health. The chain joins TRBV2 to TRBJ1-6; D unclear. The sequenced material came from blood. The CDR3 protein is CASGERTYNSPLHF. As DNA, the CDR3 is TGTGCCAGCGGGGAACGGACGTATAATTCACCCCTCCACTTT.